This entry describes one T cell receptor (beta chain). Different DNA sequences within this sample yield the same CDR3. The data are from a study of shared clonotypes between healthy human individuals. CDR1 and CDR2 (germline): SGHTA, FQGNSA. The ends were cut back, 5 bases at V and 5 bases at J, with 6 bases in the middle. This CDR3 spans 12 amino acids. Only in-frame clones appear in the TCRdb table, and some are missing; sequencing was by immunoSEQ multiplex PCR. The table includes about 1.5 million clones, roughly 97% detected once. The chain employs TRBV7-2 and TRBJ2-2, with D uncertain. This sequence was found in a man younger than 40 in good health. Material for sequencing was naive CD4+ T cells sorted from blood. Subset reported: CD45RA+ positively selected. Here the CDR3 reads CASSPRTGELFF. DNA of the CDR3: TGTGCCAGCAGCCCTCGGACCGGGGAGCTGTTTTTT.